These T cell receptor beta chains were read from a single sample in a study of blood T cell repertoires in COVID-19. The table came from immunoSEQ multiplex PCR; TCRdb's copy has only in-frame clones and leaves some out. The top ten hold 8% of the sample, which has some 160,000 clones, roughly 84% seen once. Sequencing was carried out using PBMCs or T cells enriched from blood (not recorded which). All receptors come from a woman aged 45-65 years who had recovered from COVID-19. Each CDR3 is given with its conserved first and last residue. D genes are given only for firm matches. Clone sizes are given selectively: once, few, many, or a class where the clone is expanded.

V gene: TRBV19
J gene: TRBJ2-1
D gene: TRBD2
clone size: -
CDR3 DNA: TGTGCCAGTAGTATTCTAGCGGGAGTGTCCAATGAGCAGTTCTTC
CDR3 protein: CASSILAGVSNEQFF

V gene: TRBV10-3
J gene: TRBJ1-2
D gene: -
clone size: -
CDR3 DNA: TGTGCCATCAGTGACCCCCAGGGGAGCAACTATGGCTACACCTTC
CDR3 protein: CAISDPQGSNYGYTF

V gene: TRBV6-5
J gene: TRBJ2-1
D gene: -
clone size: once
CDR3 DNA: TGTGCCAGCAGTTACGGGGATAGGGGTAATGAGCAGTTCTTC
CDR3 protein: CASSYGDRGNEQFF

V gene: TRBV2
J gene: TRBJ1-4
D gene: -
clone size: many
CDR3 DNA: TGTGCCAGCAGTCCACAGGGCATTATGGAAAAACTGTTTTTT
CDR3 protein: CASSPQGIMEKLFF

V gene: TRBV7-9
J gene: TRBJ2-1
D gene: TRBD2
clone size: -
CDR3 DNA: TGTGCCAGCAGCTTAGGGGGACTAGCGGGTAGGGAGCAGTTCTTC
CDR3 protein: CASSLGGLAGREQFF

V gene: TRBV18
J gene: TRBJ1-5
D gene: TRBD1
clone size: -
CDR3 DNA: TGTGCCAGCTCACTAGGACAGGGGCGGAATCAGCCCCAGCATTTT
CDR3 protein: CASSLGQGRNQPQHF

V gene: TRBV19
J gene: TRBJ2-3
D gene: TRBD2
clone size: -
CDR3 DNA: TGTGCCAGTAGTGAGCGGGGGGAGGGCACAGATACGCAGTATTTT
CDR3 protein: CASSERGEGTDTQYF

V gene: TRBV7-2
J gene: TRBJ2-7
D gene: TRBD1
clone size: -
CDR3 DNA: TGTGCCAGCAGCTTAAAAGCTGGGACAGGAGTTTCCTACGAGCAGTACTTC
CDR3 protein: CASSLKAGTGVSYEQYF

V gene: TRBV3-1/TRBV3-2
J gene: TRBJ1-2
D gene: TRBD1
clone size: -
CDR3 DNA: TGTGCCAGCAGCCCCCCAGCCCCGACAGGGAGCGGCTACACCTTC
CDR3 protein: CASSPPAPTGSGYTF

V gene: TRBV7-2
J gene: TRBJ2-7
D gene: TRBD1
clone size: -
CDR3 DNA: TGTGCCAGCAGCTCCTTACCGGGACAGAACTACGAGCAGTACTTC
CDR3 protein: CASSSLPGQNYEQYF

V gene: TRBV5-1
J gene: TRBJ2-3
D gene: TRBD2
clone size: -
CDR3 DNA: TGCGCCAGCAGCCGATCGGGGGGGACCACAGATACGCAGTATTTT
CDR3 protein: CASSRSGGTTDTQYF

V gene: TRBV11-2
J gene: TRBJ1-1
D gene: -
clone size: -
CDR3 DNA: TGTGCCAGCAGCCCCCCCTTCCGGGTCACTGAAGCTTTCTTT
CDR3 protein: CASSPPFRVTEAFF

V gene: TRBV5-1
J gene: TRBJ1-1
D gene: -
clone size: -
CDR3 DNA: TGCGCCAGCAGCTCGGGAGGCCCCTACACTGAAGCTTTCTTT
CDR3 protein: CASSSGGPYTEAFF

V gene: TRBV24-1
J gene: TRBJ2-3
D gene: -
clone size: -
CDR3 DNA: TGTGCCACCAGTGATTTGCAAGCTGGGCCGGACACAGATACGCAGTATTTT
CDR3 protein: CATSDLQAGPDTDTQYF

V gene: TRBV7-9
J gene: TRBJ2-7
D gene: -
clone size: -
CDR3 DNA: TGTGCCAGCAGCCTTGCCCAGGACGAGCAGTACTTC
CDR3 protein: CASSLAQDEQYF

V gene: TRBV12-5
J gene: TRBJ2-3
D gene: -
clone size: -
CDR3 DNA: TGTGCTAGTCTAAGCACAGGGACCTCCACAGATACGCAGTATTTT
CDR3 protein: CASLSTGTSTDTQYF

V gene: TRBV6-2/TRBV6-3
J gene: TRBJ2-7
D gene: -
clone size: -
CDR3 DNA: TGTGCCAGCAGTTACGGCGGGAAAGGGGTGCTAGGCGAGCAGTACTTC
CDR3 protein: CASSYGGKGVLGEQYF

V gene: TRBV27
J gene: TRBJ2-1
D gene: -
clone size: once
CDR3 DNA: TGTGCCAGCAGTTTCCGGGTCTGGGATGAGCAGTTCTTC
CDR3 protein: CASSFRVWDEQFF

V gene: TRBV7-9
J gene: TRBJ2-7
D gene: TRBD1
clone size: -
CDR3 DNA: TGTGCCAGCAGCTCACCAGGGGGCTTCTCCTACGAGCAGTACTTC
CDR3 protein: CASSSPGGFSYEQYF

V gene: TRBV10-3
J gene: TRBJ2-5
D gene: -
clone size: -
CDR3 DNA: TGTGCCATCAGTGAGTCAAGGGGTTCGGGCCAAGAGACCCAGTACTTC
CDR3 protein: CAISESRGSGQETQYF

V gene: TRBV6-5
J gene: TRBJ1-4
D gene: -
clone size: -
CDR3 DNA: TGTGCCAGCAGTTTAAATTTTGTTTTGCGTGAAAAACTGTTTTTT
CDR3 protein: CASSLNFVLREKLFF

V gene: TRBV24-1
J gene: TRBJ2-3
D gene: -
clone size: -
CDR3 DNA: TGTGCCACCAGTTCAGGTTTCACAGATACGCAGTATTTT
CDR3 protein: CATSSGFTDTQYF

V gene: TRBV7-9
J gene: TRBJ1-5
D gene: -
clone size: -
CDR3 DNA: TGTGCCAGCAGCTTAGCGCTGGGGCCCCTTCAGCCCCAGCATTTT
CDR3 protein: CASSLALGPLQPQHF

V gene: TRBV10-3
J gene: TRBJ2-2
D gene: TRBD1
clone size: few
CDR3 DNA: TGTGCCATCAGTGGGGACAGGGTCGGAACCGGGGAGCTGTTTTTT
CDR3 protein: CAISGDRVGTGELFF

V gene: TRBV15
J gene: TRBJ2-1
D gene: -
clone size: -
CDR3 DNA: TGTGCCACCAGCAGAGAGGGGACAAATTACAATGAGCAGTTCTTC
CDR3 protein: CATSREGTNYNEQFF

V gene: TRBV5-1
J gene: TRBJ1-4
D gene: TRBD1
clone size: -
CDR3 DNA: TGCGCCAGCAGCCTTCAGACAGGGGTTAATGAAAAACTGTTTTTT
CDR3 protein: CASSLQTGVNEKLFF

V gene: TRBV13
J gene: TRBJ2-1
D gene: TRBD2
clone size: -
CDR3 DNA: TGTGCCAGCAGCTACGTGCGGGGGGGCTACAATGAGCAGTTCTTC
CDR3 protein: CASSYVRGGYNEQFF

V gene: TRBV15
J gene: TRBJ1-1
D gene: -
clone size: -
CDR3 DNA: TGTGCCACCAGCCTTGGACAGAGCACTGAAGCTTTCTTT
CDR3 protein: CATSLGQSTEAFF

V gene: TRBV5-1
J gene: TRBJ1-4
D gene: TRBD1
clone size: -
CDR3 DNA: TGCGCCAGCAGCTTGGAACAGGGGCGCGAAAAACTGTTTTTT
CDR3 protein: CASSLEQGREKLFF

V gene: TRBV6-2/TRBV6-3
J gene: TRBJ2-1
D gene: -
clone size: -
CDR3 DNA: TGTGCCAGCAGTACCAGGGTCCAACTCAACAATGAGCAGTTCTTC
CDR3 protein: CASSTRVQLNNEQFF

V gene: TRBV7-2
J gene: TRBJ1-5
D gene: -
clone size: -
CDR3 DNA: TGTGCCAGCAGCTTCCGAGTAAATCAGCCCCAGCATTTT
CDR3 protein: CASSFRVNQPQHF

V gene: TRBV5-1
J gene: TRBJ2-2
D gene: TRBD1
clone size: -
CDR3 DNA: TGCGCCAGCACCTCGACAGGGGGCGCAGTCGGGGAGCTGTTTTTT
CDR3 protein: CASTSTGGAVGELFF

V gene: TRBV7-2
J gene: TRBJ1-6
D gene: -
clone size: -
CDR3 DNA: TGTGCCAGCAGCCCGCTGACTCAATCCCTCCACTTT
CDR3 protein: CASSPLTQSLHF

V gene: TRBV19
J gene: TRBJ2-1
D gene: -
clone size: -
CDR3 DNA: TGTGCCAGTAGTATCCAGGGCCCTCGAGATGAGCAGTTCTTC
CDR3 protein: CASSIQGPRDEQFF

V gene: TRBV9
J gene: TRBJ1-1
D gene: TRBD1
clone size: -
CDR3 DNA: TGTGCCAGCAGCGTAGGGACAGGGAAACCTGAAGCTTTCTTT
CDR3 protein: CASSVGTGKPEAFF

V gene: TRBV19
J gene: TRBJ1-2
D gene: -
clone size: -
CDR3 DNA: TGTGCCAGTAGGACAGACTTTAACTATGGCTACACCTTC
CDR3 protein: CASRTDFNYGYTF

V gene: TRBV3-1/TRBV3-2
J gene: TRBJ2-1
D gene: TRBD2
clone size: -
CDR3 DNA: TGTGCCAGCAGCCAAGAACATAGCGGGAGGGAGCAGTTCTTC
CDR3 protein: CASSQEHSGREQFF

V gene: TRBV6-5
J gene: TRBJ1-1
D gene: -
clone size: -
CDR3 DNA: TGTGCCAGCACCTTCGACAGCTACCTGAACACTGAAGCTTTCTTT
CDR3 protein: CASTFDSYLNTEAFF

V gene: TRBV18
J gene: TRBJ1-5
D gene: -
clone size: -
CDR3 DNA: TGTGCCAGCTCACCGTCAGGGCACGGCAATCAGCCCCAGCATTTT
CDR3 protein: CASSPSGHGNQPQHF

V gene: TRBV25-1
J gene: TRBJ1-5
D gene: -
clone size: -
CDR3 DNA: TGTGCCAGCAGTGCGGGGGGATATCAGCCCCAGCATTTT
CDR3 protein: CASSAGGYQPQHF

V gene: TRBV4-3
J gene: TRBJ2-7
D gene: TRBD1
clone size: -
CDR3 DNA: TGCGCCAGCAGCCAATCGGGACCAGGGGGCGAGCAGTACTTC
CDR3 protein: CASSQSGPGGEQYF

V gene: TRBV28
J gene: TRBJ2-1
D gene: -
clone size: -
CDR3 DNA: TGTGCCAGCAGTTTACTTCAGGGGCAGCAGTTCTTC
CDR3 protein: CASSLLQGQQFF

V gene: TRBV6-6
J gene: TRBJ2-7
D gene: TRBD2
clone size: -
CDR3 DNA: TGTGCCAGCAGTCCGACGTCCAGCGGGAGGGCCCTAGGCTACGAGCAGTACTTC
CDR3 protein: CASSPTSSGRALGYEQYF

V gene: TRBV7-8
J gene: TRBJ1-2
D gene: -
clone size: -
CDR3 DNA: TGTGCCAGCAGCCCTAGGGGGTTCGGCTACACCTTC
CDR3 protein: CASSPRGFGYTF

V gene: TRBV5-6
J gene: TRBJ2-1
D gene: -
clone size: -
CDR3 DNA: TGTGCCAGCAGCTTATATGCCTTCGGGACCTACAATGAGCAGTTCTTC
CDR3 protein: CASSLYAFGTYNEQFF

V gene: TRBV2
J gene: TRBJ2-1
D gene: TRBD2
clone size: -
CDR3 DNA: TGTGCCAGCAGTCGGACTAGCGCGGGCAATGAGCAGTTCTTC
CDR3 protein: CASSRTSAGNEQFF

V gene: TRBV12-3/TRBV12-4
J gene: TRBJ1-5
D gene: TRBD1
clone size: few
CDR3 DNA: TGTGCCAGCCGGACAGGGAATCAGCCCCAGCATTTT
CDR3 protein: CASRTGNQPQHF

V gene: TRBV9
J gene: TRBJ2-3
D gene: TRBD2
clone size: -
CDR3 DNA: TGTGCCAGCAGCAAACTAGCGACCCTATTCCCAGATACGCAGTATTTT
CDR3 protein: CASSKLATLFPDTQYF

V gene: TRBV9
J gene: TRBJ1-1
D gene: -
clone size: -
CDR3 DNA: TGTGCCAGCAGCGTAGTAGGAGGGTTTAACACTGAAGCTTTCTTT
CDR3 protein: CASSVVGGFNTEAFF

V gene: TRBV7-2
J gene: TRBJ1-3
D gene: -
clone size: -
CDR3 DNA: TGTGCCAGCAGCTTGAGCTCTGGAAACACCATATATTTT
CDR3 protein: CASSLSSGNTIYF

V gene: TRBV29-1
J gene: TRBJ1-1
D gene: TRBD1
clone size: -
CDR3 DNA: TGCAGCGTTGAAAGGGACAGGGCCACTGAAGCTTTCTTT
CDR3 protein: CSVERDRATEAFF

V gene: TRBV28
J gene: TRBJ2-3
D gene: -
clone size: -
CDR3 DNA: TGTGCCAGCAGGAACGGGGATGGGCGGAGCACAGATACGCAGTATTTT
CDR3 protein: CASRNGDGRSTDTQYF

V gene: TRBV19
J gene: TRBJ1-4
D gene: TRBD1
clone size: -
CDR3 DNA: TGTGCCAGTACCCGACAGGGATATAATGAAAAACTGTTTTTT
CDR3 protein: CASTRQGYNEKLFF

V gene: TRBV10-1
J gene: TRBJ2-2
D gene: TRBD2
clone size: -
CDR3 DNA: TGCGCCAGATATCTAGCGGGAGGAGGGAACACCGGGGAGCTGTTTTTT
CDR3 protein: CARYLAGGGNTGELFF

V gene: TRBV28
J gene: TRBJ1-2
D gene: -
clone size: -
CDR3 DNA: TGTGCCAGCAGTTTGGGACTCTGGCATGGCTACACCTTC
CDR3 protein: CASSLGLWHGYTF